This T cell receptor beta chain appears in the sequencing data of a study of shared clonotypes between healthy human individuals (dated by TCRdb to 2018 to 2021). As for the study more broadly: The cohort included three men and a couple of women between 18 and 49 years of age. Each donor's leukapheresis produced roughly between roughly 0.85 and 9 billion PBMCs. To increase sequencing depth and limit assay-specific biases, TCR repertoire library preparation and sequencing were carried out by different laboratories using diverse techniques. To estimate repertoire size and how much clonotypes are shared between individuals, the study performed deep sequencing of blood TCR repertoires from 4 to 6 healthy adults. For each donor, CD4 naive and CD4 memory were each run on three plates, CD8 naive on two plates, and CD8 memory on one plate.

Results and caveats for the whole study, not just this receptor: Sampling was restricted to blood, and TCR repertoires in tissue are likely to differ from TCR repertoires in blood. Even with the large sequencing depth, rarefaction of the sorted-subset datasets indicated that sequencing was incomplete. Compared with non-shared clonotypes, the clonotypes found in all four sorted-subset donors had higher generation probabilities. Because the study included only a small number of donors, the genetic and exposure-history diversity represented was limited. Pairwise subsampling led to the expectation that sequencing depth would affect the degree of clonotype sharing among donors. Sharing across four donors was observed for around 4.8% of naive CD4, less than 4% of naive CD8, 2.3% of memory CD4, and about 0.39% of memory CD8 clonotypes. Naive subsets generally had larger estimated clonotype richness than memory subsets did.

The CDR3 numbers 15 residues from cysteine through phenylalanine. The entry retains the CDR3 DNA only, 45 bases that are in frame from base 1. The germline V and J ends show losses of 3 bases and 9 bases respectively, and no gene match explains 14 bases of the junction. Sequences GTSNPN (CDR1) and SVGIG (CDR2) are obtained from the germline V gene (reference sequence). The donors were healthy, HIV-negative adults who had no recently reported acute infections or vaccinations. Only Caucasian adults living in Nashville, Tennessee, USA were represented among the donors. CD8 memory samples were composed of magnetically selected CD45RO+ cells combined with CCR7-negative CD45RA+ effector memory (TemRA) cells. Blood was collected by leukapheresis, and PBMCs were isolated by Ficoll-Histopaque density gradient centrifugation and then cryopreserved in liquid nitrogen vapor phase. Analytical flow cytometry was used to check the purity and quantity of each magnetically sorted T cell population. Genomic DNA was isolated from every sorted fraction and measured by UV absorbance on a Nanodrop 2000c.

A word on this clone: The antigen this receptor binds is unknown. No base quality values were provided; no much bigger clone lies one nucleotide off.

Using the deep immunoSEQ assay, TCR CDR3 regions were amplified from genomic DNA by multiplex PCR. For each cell subset, the extracted genomic DNA was distributed evenly across all wells of several immunoSEQ 96-well plates, and each plate served as one replicate. For sorted subsets, approximately 210 ng of genomic DNA, equivalent to roughly 30,000 T cell genomes, went into each replicate PCR. Purified libraries were measured with a Qubit 3.0 fluorometer, size-checked on a Bioanalyzer 2100, and measured again with the KAPA Library Quantification kit. Each immunoSEQ 96-well plate was sequenced on its own single-read 150-cycle Illumina NextSeq 550 flow cell. As for the authors' bioinformatics: Because only junctional sequences without quality scores were contained in the immunoSEQ output, filtering matching that applied to full-length reads could not be performed. Sequences were annotated with PyIR, a Python wrapper for IgBLAST v1.9, and V/J genes and CDR3 were assigned using IMGT germline references. Any read was removed if the V/J assignment was weak (E-value above 1e-6), the CDR3 was missing, or the read contained stop codons, out-of-frame junctions, or ambiguous translated residues. V3J clonotypes were defined by identical inferred V gene, J gene, and CDR3 amino acid sequence. Percentage overlap between repertoires was calculated by dividing the number of shared unique clonotypes by the size of the smaller repertoire. Three approaches were used to assess repertoire richness: RTK rarefaction, the Chao1 estimator, and Recon v2.1 estimates of unobserved clonotypes. OLGA was used to compute generation probabilities for all TCRbeta clonotypes that the gDNA method yielded from several donors. Drawn from immuneACCESS, this table holds only the in-frame rearrangements with V and J called that TCRdb kept. Clones are partly lost; checked studies trace under half to an unresolved V gene and leave the rest unexplained. V, J and clone size are taken as reported in that table, and D and trimming were inferred from the DNA itself. Across this sample there are 650,000 to 700,000 clones, with 90% seen only once. 34% of the sample belongs to the ten largest clones.

The rearranged segments are TRBV30 and TRBJ2-1, with 7 bases aligning to TRBD2. The source of this sequence is a man younger than 35 in good health. Some clones in this sample may be carry-over from other donors' samples. Sequenced: memory CD8+ T cells from PBMCs. The cell subset or site label on this specimen signifies: CD45RO+ cells pooled with CCR7-negative TemRA cells. The DNA sequence reads TGTGCCTGGAGGGGAGCGGGACTAAGGCTTGGTGAGCAGTTCTTC. The resulting protein is CAWRGAGLRLGEQFF.